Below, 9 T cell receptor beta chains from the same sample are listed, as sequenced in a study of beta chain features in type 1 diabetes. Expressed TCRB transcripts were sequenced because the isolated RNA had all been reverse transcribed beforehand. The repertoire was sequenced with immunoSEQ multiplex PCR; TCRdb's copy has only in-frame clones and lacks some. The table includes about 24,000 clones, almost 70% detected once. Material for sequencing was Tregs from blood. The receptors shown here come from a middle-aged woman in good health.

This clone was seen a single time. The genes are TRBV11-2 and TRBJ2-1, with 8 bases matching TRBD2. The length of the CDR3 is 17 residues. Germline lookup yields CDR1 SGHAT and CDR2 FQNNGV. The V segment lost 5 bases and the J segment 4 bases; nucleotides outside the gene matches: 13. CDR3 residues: CASSLFTGGATYNEQFF. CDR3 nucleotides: TGTGCCAGCAGCCTATTCACCGGGGGGGCCACGTACAATGAGCAGTTCTTC.

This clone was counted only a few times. The chain's CDR3 is CASSEGQGVYEQYF. In DNA, the CDR3 is TGCGCCAGCAGTGAGGGACAGGGGGTATACGAGCAGTACTTC. The chain couples TRBV5-1 to TRBJ2-7; 11 bases map to TRBD1. Germline loops: CDR1 SGHRS, CDR2 YFSETQ. The CDR3 totals 14 residues. The ends lost 5 bases at V and 4 bases at J; junction bases unmatched: 5.

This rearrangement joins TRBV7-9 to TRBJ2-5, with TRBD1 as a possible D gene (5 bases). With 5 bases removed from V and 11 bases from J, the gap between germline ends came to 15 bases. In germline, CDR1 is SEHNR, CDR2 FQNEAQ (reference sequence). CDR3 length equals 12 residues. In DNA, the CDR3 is TGTGCCAGCAGCCTTGAGGCAGGGCGGCAGTACTTC. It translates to CASSLEAGRQYF.

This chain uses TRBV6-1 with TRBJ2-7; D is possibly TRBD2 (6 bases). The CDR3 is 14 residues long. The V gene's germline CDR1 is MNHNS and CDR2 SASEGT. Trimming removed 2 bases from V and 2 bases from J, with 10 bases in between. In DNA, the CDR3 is TGTGCCAGCAGTGAATTGAGACTAGCCTACGAGCAGTACTTC. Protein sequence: CASSELRLAYEQYF.

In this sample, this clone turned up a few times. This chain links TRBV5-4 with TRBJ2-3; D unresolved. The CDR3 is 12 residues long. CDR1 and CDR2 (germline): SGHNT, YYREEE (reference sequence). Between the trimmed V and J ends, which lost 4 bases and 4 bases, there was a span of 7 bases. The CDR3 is CASSPNSDTQYF. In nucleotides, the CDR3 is TGTGCCAGCAGCCCCAACTCAGATACGCAGTATTTT.

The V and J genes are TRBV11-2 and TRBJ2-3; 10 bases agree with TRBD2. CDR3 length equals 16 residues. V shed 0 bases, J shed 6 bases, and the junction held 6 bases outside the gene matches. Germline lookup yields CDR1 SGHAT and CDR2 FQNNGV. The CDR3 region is CASSLEASGGMDTQYF. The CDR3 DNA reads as TGTGCCAGCAGCTTAGAAGCTAGCGGGGGTATGGATACGCAGTATTTT.

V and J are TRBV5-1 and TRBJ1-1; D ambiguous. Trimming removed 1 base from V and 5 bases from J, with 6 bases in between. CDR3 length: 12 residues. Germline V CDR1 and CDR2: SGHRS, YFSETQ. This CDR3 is CASSLPGTEAFF. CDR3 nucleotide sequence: TGCGCCAGCAGCTTGCCGGGAACTGAAGCTTTCTTT.

The CDR3 sequence: CASSLRDTFSNQPQHF. DNA of the CDR3: TGTGCCAGCAGCTTACGGGACACCTTTAGCAATCAGCCCCAGCATTTT. J is TRBJ1-5 and V is TRBV7-6, with D perhaps matching TRBD1 (6 bases). The CDR3 spans 16 residues. Germline V lookup: CDR1 SGHVS, CDR2 FNYEAQ. V lost 2 bases and J 0 bases, leaving 11 bases between the germline ends.

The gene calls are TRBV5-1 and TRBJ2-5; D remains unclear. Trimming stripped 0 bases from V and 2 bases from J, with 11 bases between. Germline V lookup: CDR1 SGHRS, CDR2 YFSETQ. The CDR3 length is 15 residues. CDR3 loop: CASSLEPGRQETQYF. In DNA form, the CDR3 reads TGCGCCAGCAGCTTGGAACCGGGTCGGCAAGAGACCCAGTACTTC.